This is a list of T cell receptor beta chains from one sample in a study of control samples from healthy donors and cancer patients. TCRdb keeps only in-frame clones here, not all; method: immunoSEQ multiplex PCR. The table includes around 140,000 clones, roughly 92% detected once. Sequencing was performed on blood. The receptors were gathered from a young man in good health. The CDR3 runs from the conserved cysteine through the conserved F or W. A D gene is named only where the DNA matches it firmly. The listing skips clone size in some rows; elsewhere it reads once, few, many or a size class.

j_gene	d_gene	v_gene	abundance	CDR3nt	CDR3aa
TRBJ2-7	-	TRBV4-1	-	TGCGCCAGCAGCCAAGAAAGATATGGAGGGATCTACGAGCAGTACTTC	CASSQERYGGIYEQYF
TRBJ1-4	TRBD1	TRBV3-1/TRBV3-2	-	TGTGCCAGCAGCCAAGTCCAGGGGGCTTTTGAAAAACTGTTTTTT	CASSQVQGAFEKLFF
TRBJ1-1	-	TRBV2	few	TGTGCCAGCAGTGTTTTGGGATCTGAAGCTTTCTTT	CASSVLGSEAFF
TRBJ1-2	-	TRBV5-1	-	TGCGCCAGCAGCTTGGGCTCTGGCGAGGGCTACACCTTC	CASSLGSGEGYTF
TRBJ2-3	TRBD1	TRBV19	-	TGTGCCAGTAGATTCCGGACAGGAGACACAGATACGCAGTATTTT	CASRFRTGDTDTQYF
TRBJ2-2	TRBD1	TRBV10-3	-	TGTGCCATCAGCCCCGGGACAGGGACAACCGGGGAGCTGTTTTTT	CAISPGTGTTGELFF
TRBJ2-1	TRBD2	TRBV30	once	TGTGCCTGGAGTGGCGGGGGGTTTCACTACAATGAGCAGTTCTTC	CAWSGGGFHYNEQFF
TRBJ2-2	-	TRBV21-1	-	TGTGCCAGCGTGACGGGGGGGCCCACCGGGGAGCTGTTTTTT	CASVTGGPTGELFF
TRBJ2-7	TRBD2	TRBV10-3	-	TGTGCCATCTGGGGGGGTTCAGGGCCTTTCTCCTACGAGCAGTACTTC	CAIWGGSGPFSYEQYF
TRBJ2-3	-	TRBV2	-	TGTGCCAGCAGCGCTACGGGGTACGAAAGCACAGATACGCAGTATTTT	CASSATGYESTDTQYF
TRBJ1-6	-	TRBV18	-	TGTGCCAGCTCACAGGATTTTAGCTCACCCCTCCACTTT	CASSQDFSSPLHF
TRBJ1-2	-	TRBV29-1	-	TGCAGCGTTACAGGGAATCGCGGCTACACCTTC	CSVTGNRGYTF
TRBJ1-5	TRBD1	TRBV19	-	TGTGCCAGTAGTATAGCACCCGGGACAGGGAAGGGCGATCAGCCCCAGCATTTT	CASSIAPGTGKGDQPQHF
TRBJ2-2	-	TRBV19	-	TGTGCCAGTATGAGGGTTCCGAACACCGGGGAGCTGTTTTTT	CASMRVPNTGELFF
TRBJ1-6	-	TRBV6-5	-	TGTGCCAGTCAGTCAGGGAGTTCACCCCTCCACTTT	CASQSGSSPLHF
TRBJ1-5	TRBD1	TRBV6-4	-	TGTGCCAGCAGTGACCGGGGACAGGGGGATCGATCCATCAATCAGCCCCAGCATTTT	CASSDRGQGDRSINQPQHF
TRBJ1-2	-	TRBV28	-	TGTGCCAGCAGTCAGGACGGCTATGGCTACACCTTC	CASSQDGYGYTF
TRBJ2-5	-	TRBV18	-	TGTGCCAGCTCGCTGCGCGAGGCGGGGGAGACCCAGTACTTC	CASSLREAGETQYF
TRBJ2-5	-	TRBV5-4	-	TGTGCCAGCACCGCATCGGGCTCCACGCCGGGGACCCAGTACTTC	CASTASGSTPGTQYF
TRBJ1-2	-	TRBV6-5	-	TGTGCCAGCAGGCCCCTTATAGCTAACTATGGCTACACCTTC	CASRPLIANYGYTF
TRBJ2-7	-	TRBV18	few	TGTGCCAGCTCACCGGGCTACGAGCAGTACTTC	CASSPGYEQYF
TRBJ2-3	TRBD1	TRBV7-9	-	TGTGCCAGCAGCTTAGGGGGACAGGGCACAGATACGCAGTATTTT	CASSLGGQGTDTQYF
TRBJ1-2	TRBD1	TRBV10-3	-	TGTGCTATCCAAATGAGAGGGACAGGGGGCGAGTATGGCTACACCTTC	CAIQMRGTGGEYGYTF
TRBJ2-6	-	TRBV27	once	TGTGCCAGCAGTCGCCTCGGGGCTGGGGCCAACGTCCTGACTTTC	CASSRLGAGANVLTF
TRBJ1-3	-	TRBV9	-	TGTGCCAGCAGTTTGGACGGAAACACCATATATTTT	CASSLDGNTIYF
TRBJ2-3	-	TRBV5-5	-	TGTGCCAGCAGCTTTCAGGAGGGCGGGGATACGCAGTATTTT	CASSFQEGGDTQYF
TRBJ1-1	TRBD1	TRBV2	-	TGTGCCAGTACTACACAGGGGGAGTCAATAGGGTTCTTCGAAGCTTTCTTT	CASTTQGESIGFFEAFF
TRBJ2-7	-	TRBV7-3	-	TGTGCCAGCAGCTGCCCCCCACTGGTCCGGCTACCCTCCTACGAGCAGTACTTC	CASSCPPLVRLPSYEQYF
TRBJ2-7	-	TRBV27	-	TGTGCCAGCAGTTTATCGGGACGGCTCAACTACGAGCAGTACTTC	CASSLSGRLNYEQYF
TRBJ2-1	TRBD2	TRBV7-9	-	TGTGCCAGCAGCTTGGGGCTAGCGGGGGGGCTCGTCAATGAGCAGTTCTTC	CASSLGLAGGLVNEQFF
TRBJ2-1	-	TRBV20-1	-	TGCAGTGCTAGTGAAACAGGTTTCGGGCAGTTCTTC	CSASETGFGQFF
TRBJ1-6	-	TRBV3-1/TRBV3-2	-	TGTGCCAGCAGCCAAGAAGACAGACTCCTCCACTTT	CASSQEDRLLHF
TRBJ2-7	-	TRBV27	once	TGTGCCAGCAGTTCCACAGGACGAGAGCAGTACTTC	CASSSTGREQYF
TRBJ2-1	-	TRBV19	-	TGTGCCAGTAGTATTCAGCTGGGCCGAATGGGCCGAATGGATGAGCAGTTCTTC	CASSIQLGRMGRMDEQFF
TRBJ2-7	-	TRBV18	-	TGTGCCAGCTCACCACCAGGCAGTTTTGGATCCTACGAGCAGTACTTC	CASSPPGSFGSYEQYF
TRBJ2-5	TRBD2	TRBV7-9	-	TGTGCCAGCAGGCGGGGGGGACCCCAAGAGACCCAGTACTTC	CASRRGGPQETQYF
TRBJ2-3	-	TRBV14	-	TGTGCCAGCAGCCAAGCAAAGTACAGTCCTTCAGATACGCAGTATTTT	CASSQAKYSPSDTQYF
TRBJ1-1	-	TRBV12-5	-	TGTGCTAGTGGTTTGGTAGTGTCGAGGGAAGGGACTGAAGCTTTCTTT	CASGLVVSREGTEAFF
TRBJ1-1	TRBD1	TRBV25-1	-	TGTGCCAGCAGTCGACAGGGAATGAACACTGAAGCTTTCTTT	CASSRQGMNTEAFF
TRBJ2-3	-	TRBV6-4	-	TGTGCCAGCAGTCAGGAATTGGTGGATACGCAGTATTTT	CASSQELVDTQYF
TRBJ1-3	TRBD1	TRBV7-9	-	TGTGCCAGCAGCTCACAGGGACAGCTCTCTGGAAACACCATATATTTT	CASSSQGQLSGNTIYF
TRBJ1-4	-	TRBV6-5	once	TGTGCCAGCAGTTGGATTCCCGGGGGGAACGAAAAACTGTTTTTT	CASSWIPGGNEKLFF
TRBJ1-4	-	TRBV9	-	TGTGCCAGCAGCGTGCACGGCGGGGCTTCAAATGAAAAACTGTTTTTT	CASSVHGGASNEKLFF
TRBJ2-7	-	TRBV14	once	TGTGCCAGCAGCCTCCGTCACTACGAGCAGTACTTC	CASSLRHYEQYF
TRBJ1-5	TRBD1	TRBV4-1	-	TGCGCCAGCAGCCCCACCGGGACAGGGTATCAGCCCCAGCATTTT	CASSPTGTGYQPQHF
TRBJ2-2	-	TRBV6-2/TRBV6-3	-	TGTGCCAGCAGTTTTGGGGGAGGCACCGGGGAGCTGTTTTTT	CASSFGGGTGELFF
TRBJ2-1	-	TRBV6-5	once	TGTGCCAGCAGTTTCGGAGCCCATGAGCAGTTCTTC	CASSFGAHEQFF
TRBJ2-7	TRBD1	TRBV3-1/TRBV3-2	once	TGTGCCAGCAGCCAAGGACAGGGCTCGTTAACCTACGAGCAGTACTTC	CASSQGQGSLTYEQYF
TRBJ1-3	-	TRBV11-3	-	TGTGCCAGCAGCCGTGACATTAAGGGAAACACCATATATTTT	CASSRDIKGNTIYF
TRBJ2-4	TRBD2	TRBV10-2	-	TGCGCCAGCAGGGTAGCGGGGGAAAACATTCAGTACTTC	CASRVAGENIQYF
TRBJ1-2	-	TRBV9	-	TGTGCCAGCAGCGTAGCTCTCTCGGGGGATGGCGGCTACACCTTC	CASSVALSGDGGYTF
TRBJ2-2	-	TRBV10-1	-	TGCGCCAGCAGTGGACAGAAAACCGGGGAGCTGTTTTTT	CASSGQKTGELFF
TRBJ2-1	-	TRBV3-1/TRBV3-2	-	TGTGCCAGCAGCCAAGTACTCAATGAGCAGTTCTTC	CASSQVLNEQFF
TRBJ2-7	-	TRBV9	-	TGTGCCAGCAGCGTATCCCCTAAAGACGAGCAGTACTTC	CASSVSPKDEQYF